This entry is about one TCR beta chain. Its antigen is currently unknown. Using immunoSEQ multiplex PCR, the repertoire was profiled, and TCRdb retains in-frame clones only, with some absent. Among more than 25,000 clones listed, roughly two thirds were seen once. Germline V gene lookup returns CDR1 SGDLS and CDR2 YYNGEE. The CDR3 extends over 15 amino acids. The J segment lost 5 bases and the V segment lost 5 bases, leaving 7 bases of the junction unmatched. Viral peptide pool expansion of antigen-specific CD4+ T cells preceded sequencing in the ViraFEST assay. The authors isolated CD4+ T cells after around nine days of culture. This specimen belongs to a study of vaccination effects on CD4 cells after COVID-19. Regarding the study as a whole: Infection-derived and vaccine-derived clones contracted markedly late after vaccination.

The material was CD4+ T cells from PBMCs cultured with HCoV-229E spike peptides, obtained before COVID-19 vaccination. This receptor was obtained from a human donor who received a COVID-19 vaccine. The V call is TRBV9, the J call TRBJ2-2; 9 bases match TRBD1. The DNA of the CDR3 is TGTGCCAGCAGTTTACAGGGGGCGTCTACCGGGGAGCTGTTTTTT. Translating gives CASSLQGASTGELFF.